Presented here are 9 T cell receptor beta chains from one specimen sequenced in a study of blood T cells in healthy people across ages. Next came a second PCR, run for roughly 7 to 12 cycles, which used a sample-barcoded 5' primer along with a J-beta primer mix. TCRdb independently ran MiXCR on the 5' RACE reads; one entry per CDR3 protein. The table has hundreds of thousands of distinct CDR3 sequences, 24% seen once. In addition, the sample was reused for a study of T cells of mothers and their children.

What was sequenced was blood. Receptors originate from a boy aged 10-17 years in good health.

A note on this clonotype: This sequence may be a read error, since a much larger clone differs from it by one base. The chain joins TRBV5-1 to TRBJ2-7; 9 bases fit TRBD1. Trimming at V came to 6 bases and at J to 3 bases, leaving 4 bases not matched to a gene. The germline gives CDR1 SGHRS, CDR2 YFSETQ. This CDR3 spans 13 amino acids. CDR3 sequence reads: CASNPGQGYEQYF. The CDR3 DNA is TGCGCCAGCAACCCGGGACAGGGCTACGAGCAGTACTTC. The entire variable domain, with the rest obtained from reference TRBV5-1 and TRBJ2-7, is as follows: KAGVTQTPRYLIKTRGQQVTLSCSPISGHRSVSWYQQTPGQGLQFLFEYFSETQRNKGNFPGRFSGRQFSNSRSEMNVSTLELGDSALYLCASNPGQGYEQYFGPGTRLTVT.

Here the CDR3 reads CATSFTDTQYF. The CDR3 nucleotides are TGTGCCACCAGTTTCACAGATACGCAGTATTTT. The chain joins TRBV24-1 to TRBJ2-3; no firm D call. This CDR3 region has 11 residues. Germline CDR1 reads KGHDR; CDR2 reads SFDVKD. V gave up 6 bases and J gave up 2 bases, with 2 bases separating them.

The chain joins TRBV7-2 to TRBJ2-1; TRBD2 agrees at 10 bases. Unmatched junction bases numbered 3, after V lost 3 bases and J lost 7 bases. The germline V gene has CDR1 SGHTA and CDR2 FQGNSA. The CDR3 covers 14 residues. The CDR3 reads CASSFLSGRNEQFF. In DNA form, the CDR3 reads TGTGCCAGCAGCTTCCTTAGCGGGAGGAATGAGCAGTTCTTC.

About this clonotype itself: Sequence at one end of the junction differs from germline and may be a read error. The genes are TRBV7-2 and TRBJ2-1; 9 nucleotides align to TRBD2. The V gene's germline CDR1 is SGHTA and CDR2 FQGNSA. The CDR3 covers 18 residues. The CDR3, as DNA: TGTGCCAGCAGCTTAGTAACGCTAGCGGGGTCCGAGAGGAATGGGCAGTTCTTC. It translates to CASSLVTLAGSERNGQFF.

This clonotype was found a few times. For the CDR3, the DNA is TGTGCCAGTAAGGGCAGGCCGCAATCTGCAGATACGCAGTATTTT. This sequence encodes CASKGRPQSADTQYF. V gene TRBV19 combines with J gene TRBJ2-3; D gene unclear. The CDR3 contains 15 residues. Germline CDR1 LNHDA, CDR2 SQIVND (reference sequence). The germline V and J ends were trimmed by 7 bases and 4 bases, with 18 bases remaining between them.

The chain links TRBV28 to TRBJ2-7; D is unresolved. This CDR3 has 14 amino acids. From germline, CDR1 is MDHEN and CDR2 SYDVKM. Trimming shortened V by 10 bases and J by 4 bases, and 20 bases separated the two germline ends. DNA for the CDR3: TGTGCCACCACCATGAGTGGCTATCTGTACGAGCAGTACTTC. It encodes CATTMSGYLYEQYF.

The V and J genes are TRBV5-1 and TRBJ2-2; no definite D call. Trimming removed 2 bases at V and 1 base at J, with 12 bases between. In germline, CDR1 is SGHRS, CDR2 YFSETQ. The CDR3 runs 16 residues. This CDR3 reads CASSFGDSKNTGELFF. The CDR3 bases are TGCGCCAGCAGCTTCGGCGACTCAAAGAACACCGGGGAGCTGTTTTTT.

This chain links TRBV7-8 with TRBJ2-1; 15 nucleotides align to TRBD2. The CDR3 totals 18 residues. J was trimmed by 0 bases and V by 3 bases; bases with no gene match: 3. Germline V gene lookup returns CDR1 SGHVS and CDR2 FQNEAQ. The CDR3 loop is CASSLGLAGGSSYNEQFF. CDR3 sequence (DNA): TGTGCCAGCAGCTTGGGACTAGCGGGAGGAAGCTCCTACAATGAGCAGTTCTTC.

The chain carries TRBV5-1 and TRBJ2-5, with a possible D match to TRBD1 (6 bases). Trimming pared 3 bases from V and 2 bases from J, leaving 14 bases between. Germline assignment: CDR1 SGHRS and CDR2 YFSETQ. The CDR3 is 15 amino acids. This CDR3 reads CASSSGGTTQETQYF. CDR3 in DNA: TGCGCCAGCAGCTCGGGTGGGACAACACAAGAGACCCAGTACTTC.